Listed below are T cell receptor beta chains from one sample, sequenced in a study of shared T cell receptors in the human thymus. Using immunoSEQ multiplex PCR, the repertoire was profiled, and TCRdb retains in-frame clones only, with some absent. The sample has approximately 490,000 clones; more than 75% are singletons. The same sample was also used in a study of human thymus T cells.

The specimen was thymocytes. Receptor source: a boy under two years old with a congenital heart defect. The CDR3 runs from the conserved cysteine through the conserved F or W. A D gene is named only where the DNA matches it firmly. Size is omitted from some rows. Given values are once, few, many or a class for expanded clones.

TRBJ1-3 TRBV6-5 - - CASSYRHTDSGNTIYF TGTGCCAGCAGTTATCGTCACACCGACTCTGGAAACACCATATATTTT
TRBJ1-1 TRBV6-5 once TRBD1 CASSKTGLENTEAFF TGTGCCAGCAGTAAGACAGGGCTGGAGAACACTGAAGCTTTCTTT
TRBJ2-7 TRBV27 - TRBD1 CASNDPGQGFHEQYF TGTGCCAGCAATGACCCGGGACAGGGGTTCCACGAGCAGTACTTC
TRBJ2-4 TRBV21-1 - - CASSKGGQNNPRGNIQYF TGTGCCAGCAGCAAAGGGGGACAGAACAATCCAAGGGGAAACATTCAGTACTTC
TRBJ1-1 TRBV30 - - CASSTAMNTEAFF TGTGCTTCGTCGACAGCAATGAACACTGAAGCTTTCTTT
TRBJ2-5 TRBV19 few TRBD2 CASSIGGLAGGPSGETQYF TGTGCCAGTAGTATAGGGGGACTAGCGGGAGGGCCATCAGGAGAGACCCAGTACTTC
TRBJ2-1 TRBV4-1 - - CASSLQPRLAYDEQFF TGCGCCAGCAGCCTTCAACCGCGGCTAGCGTACGATGAGCAGTTCTTC
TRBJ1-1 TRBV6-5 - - CASSSPGTLEAFF TGTGCCAGCAGTTCACCAGGGACACTAGAGGCTTTCTTT
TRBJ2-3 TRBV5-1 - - CASSLARLALIGTDTQYF TGCGCCAGCAGCTTGGCCCGTCTCGCGCTAATTGGTACAGATACGCAGTATTTT
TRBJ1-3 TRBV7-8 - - CASSFQPEAGNTIYF TGTGCCAGCAGCTTCCAACCCGAGGCTGGAAACACCATATATTTT
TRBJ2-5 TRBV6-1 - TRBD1 CASAAYRQGKETQYF TGTGCCAGCGCGGCATATCGACAGGGGAAAGAGACCCAGTACTTC
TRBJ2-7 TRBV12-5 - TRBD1 CASGFSPRQGAGYEQYF TGTGCTAGTGGTTTCTCCCCTCGACAGGGGGCGGGGTACGAGCAGTACTTC
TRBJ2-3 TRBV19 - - CASSIEGGINRDTQYF TGTGCCAGTAGTATAGAGGGCGGGATAAATCGTGATACGCAGTATTTT
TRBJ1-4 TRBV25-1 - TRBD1 CASSDSDRADEKLFF TGTGCCAGCAGTGATTCCGACAGGGCCGATGAAAAACTGTTTTTT
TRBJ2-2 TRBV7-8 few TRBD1 CASSLELGGTGGNTGELFF TGTGCCAGCAGCTTAGAGTTGGGCGGGACAGGGGGGAACACCGGGGAGCTGTTTTTT
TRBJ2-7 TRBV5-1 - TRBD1 CASRTPGQGAVEQYF TGCGCCAGCAGGACCCCGGGACAGGGGGCGGTCGAGCAGTACTTC
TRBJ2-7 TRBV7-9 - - CASSVRDKNPYEQYF TGTGCCAGCAGCGTCCGGGATAAGAACCCCTACGAGCAGTACTTC
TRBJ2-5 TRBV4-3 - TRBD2 CASSPKRGGGTSGKETQYF TGCGCCAGCAGCCCCAAAAGGGGAGGAGGGACTAGCGGGAAAGAGACCCAGTACTTC
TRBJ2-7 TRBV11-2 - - CASSLSGDEQYF TGTGCCAGCAGCTTATCAGGGGACGAGCAGTACTTC
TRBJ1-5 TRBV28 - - CASRRGASNQPQHF TGTGCCAGCCGTCGGGGGGCAAGCAATCAGCCCCAGCATTTT
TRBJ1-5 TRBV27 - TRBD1 CASSRDRGFGQPQHF TGTGCCAGCAGTCGGGACAGGGGCTTCGGGCAGCCCCAGCATTTT
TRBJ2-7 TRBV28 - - CASSLRDEQYF TGTGCCAGCAGTCTCAGGGACGAGCAGTACTTC
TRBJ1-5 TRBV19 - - CASICVFLNGQPQHF TGTGCCAGTATATGCGTCTTCCTAAACGGTCAGCCCCAGCATTTT
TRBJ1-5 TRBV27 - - CASNPQGGGNQPQHF TGTGCCAGCAACCCCCAAGGGGGGGGCAATCAGCCCCAGCATTTT
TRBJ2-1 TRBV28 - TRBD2 CASSSQPGGGADEQFF TGTGCCAGCAGTTCCCAACCGGGAGGTGGGGCCGATGAGCAGTTCTTC
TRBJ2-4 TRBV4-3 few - CASSQSRVAKNIQYF TGCGCCAGCAGCCAATCTCGGGTAGCCAAAAACATTCAGTACTTC
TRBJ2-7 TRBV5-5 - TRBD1 CASSLGGTGPYEQYF TGTGCCAGCAGTCTCGGCGGGACAGGGCCCTACGAGCAGTACTTC
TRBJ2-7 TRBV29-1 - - CSVEGSPGEQYF TGCAGCGTTGAAGGGTCCCCGGGGGAGCAGTACTTC
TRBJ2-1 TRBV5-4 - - CASSFQVCSYNEQFF TGTGCCAGCAGCTTCCAGGTCTGCTCTTACAATGAGCAGTTCTTC
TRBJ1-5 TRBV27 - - CASSPNRGFNSNQPQHF TGTGCCAGCAGTCCAAACCGGGGATTTAATAGCAATCAGCCCCAGCATTTT
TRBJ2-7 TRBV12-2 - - CASRLVDDIEGEQYF TGTGCAAGTCGCTTAGTAGACGACATAGAGGGCGAGCAGTACTTC
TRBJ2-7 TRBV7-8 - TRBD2 CASSLAASGSSYEQYF TGTGCCAGCAGCTTAGCGGCTAGCGGGAGTTCCTACGAGCAGTACTTC
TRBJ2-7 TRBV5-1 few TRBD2 CASSLVSSGRPPEQYF TGCGCCAGCAGCTTGGTATCTAGCGGGAGGCCGCCGGAGCAGTACTTC
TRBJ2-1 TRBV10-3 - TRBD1 CAIMGQVWAEQFF TGTGCCATCATGGGACAGGTTTGGGCTGAGCAGTTCTTC
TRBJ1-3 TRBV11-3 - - CASREDRLGNTIYF TGTGCCAGCAGGGAGGACCGACTAGGAAACACCATATATTTT
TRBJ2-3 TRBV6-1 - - CASSEAETLAVTDTQYF TGTGCCAGCAGTGAAGCAGAGACGTTAGCAGTCACAGATACGCAGTATTTT
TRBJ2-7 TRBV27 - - CASSPAQRVGPYEQYF TGTGCCAGCAGTCCCGCCCAGAGGGTAGGGCCCTACGAGCAGTACTTC
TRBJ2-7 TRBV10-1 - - CASSDSPLVCSYEQYF TGCGCCAGCAGTGATTCACCACTAGTTTGCTCCTACGAGCAGTACTTC
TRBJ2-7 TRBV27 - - CASSSITEHYEQYF TGTGCCAGCAGTTCTATTACGGAGCACTACGAGCAGTACTTC
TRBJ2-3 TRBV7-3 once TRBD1 CASSRDRGKGDTQYF TGTGCCAGCAGCAGGGACAGGGGCAAGGGGGATACGCAGTATTTT
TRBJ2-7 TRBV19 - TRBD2 CASSMGQRGLAGNEQYF TGTGCCAGTAGTATGGGCCAAAGGGGACTAGCGGGAAACGAGCAGTACTTC
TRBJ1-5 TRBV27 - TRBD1 CASRPRGHEVQPQHF TGTGCCAGCAGGCCCAGGGGGCATGAGGTTCAGCCCCAGCATTTT
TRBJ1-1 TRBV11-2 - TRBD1 CASSLSGNRGNTEAFF TGTGCCAGCAGCTTAAGTGGGAACAGGGGGAACACTGAAGCTTTCTTT
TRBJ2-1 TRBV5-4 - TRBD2 CASSLALDRLAGEELNEQFF TGTGCCAGCAGCTTGGCCCTGGACCGACTAGCGGGAGAGGAGCTCAATGAGCAGTTCTTC
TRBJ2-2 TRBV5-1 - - CASILVTGELFF TGCGCCAGCATCCTAGTCACCGGGGAGCTGTTTTTT
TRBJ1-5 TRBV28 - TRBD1 CASSSQGVWGNQPQHF TGTGCCAGCAGTTCTCAGGGGGTATGGGGCAATCAGCCCCAGCATTTT
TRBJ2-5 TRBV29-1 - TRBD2 CSVDLAGVRLSWGGETQYF TGCAGCGTTGACCTAGCGGGAGTGCGCTTGTCTTGGGGGGGTGAGACCCAGTACTTC
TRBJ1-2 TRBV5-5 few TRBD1 CASSYAEDRLYGYTF TGTGCCAGCAGCTATGCTGAGGACAGGCTCTATGGCTACACCTTC
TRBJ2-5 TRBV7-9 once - CASSPQGEEAVRETQYF TGTGCCAGCAGCCCCCAGGGGGAGGAGGCAGTGCGAGAGACCCAGTACTTC
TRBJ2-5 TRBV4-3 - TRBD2 CASSQDEVVAGGKETQYF TGCGCCAGCAGCCAAGATGAAGTGGTAGCGGGAGGAAAAGAGACCCAGTACTTC
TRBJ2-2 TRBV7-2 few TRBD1 CASSFDRGRVHTGELFF TGTGCCAGCAGCTTCGACAGGGGGCGCGTTCACACCGGGGAGCTGTTTTTT
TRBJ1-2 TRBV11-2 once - CASSFLPRGEDGYTF TGTGCCAGCAGCTTCCTGCCCCGAGGAGAGGATGGCTACACCTTC